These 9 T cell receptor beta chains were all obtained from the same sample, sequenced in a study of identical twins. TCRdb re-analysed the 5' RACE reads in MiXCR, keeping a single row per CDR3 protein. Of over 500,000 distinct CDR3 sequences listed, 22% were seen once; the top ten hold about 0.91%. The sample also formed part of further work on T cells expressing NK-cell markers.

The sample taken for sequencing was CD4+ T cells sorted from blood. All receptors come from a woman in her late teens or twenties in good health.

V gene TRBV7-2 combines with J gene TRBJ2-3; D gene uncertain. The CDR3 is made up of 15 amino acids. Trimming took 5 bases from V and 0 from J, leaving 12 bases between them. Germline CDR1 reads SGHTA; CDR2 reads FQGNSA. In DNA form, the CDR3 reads TGTGCCAGCAGCCAACTGGGGTTGAGCACAGATACGCAGTATTTT. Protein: CASSQLGLSTDTQYF.

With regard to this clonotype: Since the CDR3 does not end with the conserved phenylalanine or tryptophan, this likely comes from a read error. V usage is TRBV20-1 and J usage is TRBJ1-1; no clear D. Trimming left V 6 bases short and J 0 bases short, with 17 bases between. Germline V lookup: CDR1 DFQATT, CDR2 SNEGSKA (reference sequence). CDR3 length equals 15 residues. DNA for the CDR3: TGCAGTGCCCCTAGGCGGGCCATTATGAACACTGAAGCTTTCTCT. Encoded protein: CSAPRRAIMNTEAFS.

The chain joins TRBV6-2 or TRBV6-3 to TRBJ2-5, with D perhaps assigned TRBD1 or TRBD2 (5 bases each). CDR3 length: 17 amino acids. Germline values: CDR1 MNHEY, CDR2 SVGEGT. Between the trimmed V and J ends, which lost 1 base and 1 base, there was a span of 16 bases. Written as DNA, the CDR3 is TGTGCCAGCAGTTACTACGTCGGGACGGTCACCCAAGAGACCCAGTACTTC. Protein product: CASSYYVGTVTQETQYF.

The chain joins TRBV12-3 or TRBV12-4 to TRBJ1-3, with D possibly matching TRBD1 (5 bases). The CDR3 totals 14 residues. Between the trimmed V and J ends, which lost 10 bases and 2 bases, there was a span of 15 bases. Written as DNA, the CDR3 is TGTGCCACCAAAAAAGGGGCGGCTGGAAACACCATATATTTT. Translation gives CATKKGAAGNTIYF.

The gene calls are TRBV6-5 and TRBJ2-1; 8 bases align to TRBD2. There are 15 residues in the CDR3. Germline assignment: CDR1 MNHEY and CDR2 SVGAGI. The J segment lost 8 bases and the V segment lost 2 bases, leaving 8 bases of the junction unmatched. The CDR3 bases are TGTGCCAGCAGTTACATCTCGGGAGGGCCCTATGAGCAGTTCTTC. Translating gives CASSYISGGPYEQFF.

CDR3 DNA sequence: TGTGCCAGCAGTTCAACGGGACTCTCCCCCTATGAGCAGTTCTTC. It encodes CASSSTGLSPYEQFF. This chain links TRBV28 with TRBJ2-1; possible D gene TRBD2, 6 bases. Trimming left V 4 bases short and J 8 bases short, with 18 bases between. The CDR3 is made up of 15 amino acids. Germline CDR1 is MDHEN and CDR2 is SYDVKM.

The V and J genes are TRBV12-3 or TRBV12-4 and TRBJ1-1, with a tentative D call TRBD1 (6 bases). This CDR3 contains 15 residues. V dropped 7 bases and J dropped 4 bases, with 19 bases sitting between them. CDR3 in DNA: TGTGCCAGCACCAGGGGAGGGGAGGGTTCCACTGAAGCTTTCTTT. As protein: CASTRGGEGSTEAFF.

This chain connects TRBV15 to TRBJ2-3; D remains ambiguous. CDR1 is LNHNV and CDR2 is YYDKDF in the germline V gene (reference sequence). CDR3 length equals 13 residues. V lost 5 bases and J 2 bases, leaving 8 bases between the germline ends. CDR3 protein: CATSVRITDTQYF. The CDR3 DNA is TGTGCCACCAGCGTAAGGATCACAGATACGCAGTATTTT. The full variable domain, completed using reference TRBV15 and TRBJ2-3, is DAMVIQNPRYQVTQFGKPVTLSCSQTLNHNVMYWYQQKSSQAPKLLFHYYDKDFNNEADTPDNFQSRRPNTSFCFLDIRSPGLGDTAMYLCATSVRITDTQYFGPGTRLTVL.

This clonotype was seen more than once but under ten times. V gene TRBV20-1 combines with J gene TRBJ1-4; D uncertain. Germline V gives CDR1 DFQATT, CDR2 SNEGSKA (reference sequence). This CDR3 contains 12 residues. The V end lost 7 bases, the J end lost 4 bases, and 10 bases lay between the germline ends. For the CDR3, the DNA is TGCAGTGGGGCAACCAGTAATGAAAAACTGTTTTTT. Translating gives CSGATSNEKLFF.